This T cell receptor (beta chain) is from a study of cytomegalovirus exposure and HLA in healthy donors. Study summary: Among the 400 or so donors who were genotyped, about 80% fell in the genetic ancestry cluster that is associated with self-reported Caucasian donors. Study-wide findings and caveats: Productive status was seen about 90% or about 30% of the time for most TCR beta V segments in an earlier analysis. The analysis excluded some indistinguishable V segments, including TRBV6-2 and TRBV6-3. Sequencing artifact likely explains a cluster of highly shared sequence variants.

The CDR3 consists of 15 residues. The V segment lost 8 bases and the J segment 5 bases; nucleotides outside the gene matches: 6. From germline, CDR1 is MNHEY and CDR2 SVGAGI. The PCR ran on 60 Vbeta and 13 Jbeta primers. Repertoires were generated with immunoSEQ multiplex PCR, while TCRdb's copy carries only in-frame clones and drops some. The sample lists 150,000 to 250,000 clones; roughly 80% were seen once. About this clone: Its antigen is undetermined.

This TCR was recovered from a woman in her forties or fifties in good health and CMV-seropositive. This rearrangement joins TRBV6-5 to TRBJ2-2, with 12 bases matching TRBD1. Sequencing was done on a sample of PBMCs. CDR3 loop: CASQGQGAGTGELFF. CDR3 bases: TGTGCCAGCCAGGGACAGGGGGCGGGTACCGGGGAGCTGTTTTTT.